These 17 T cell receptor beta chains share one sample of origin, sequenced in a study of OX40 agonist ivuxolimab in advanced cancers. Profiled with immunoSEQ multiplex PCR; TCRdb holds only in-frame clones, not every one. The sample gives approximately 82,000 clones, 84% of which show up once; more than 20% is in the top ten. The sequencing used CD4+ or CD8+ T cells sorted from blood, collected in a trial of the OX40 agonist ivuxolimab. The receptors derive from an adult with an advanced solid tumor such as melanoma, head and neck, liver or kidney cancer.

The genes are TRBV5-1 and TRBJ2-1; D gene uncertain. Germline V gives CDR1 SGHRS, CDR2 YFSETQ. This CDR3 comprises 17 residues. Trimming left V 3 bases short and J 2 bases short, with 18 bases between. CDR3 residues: CASSYQELNVAYNEQFF. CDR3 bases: TGCGCCAGCAGCTACCAGGAACTAAACGTGGCCTACAATGAGCAGTTCTTC.

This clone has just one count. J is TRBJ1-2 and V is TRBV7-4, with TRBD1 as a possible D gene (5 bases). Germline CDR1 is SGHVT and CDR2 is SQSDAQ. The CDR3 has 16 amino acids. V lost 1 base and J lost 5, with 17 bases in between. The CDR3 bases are TGTGCCAGCAGCTTAGGAGCGGTTCGGGGGAGGTATGGCTACACCTTC. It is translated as CASSLGAVRGRYGYTF.

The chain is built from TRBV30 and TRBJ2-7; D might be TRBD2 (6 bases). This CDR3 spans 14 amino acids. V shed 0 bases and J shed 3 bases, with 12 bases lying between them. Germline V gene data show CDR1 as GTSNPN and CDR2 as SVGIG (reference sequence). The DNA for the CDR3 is TGTGCCTGGAGTGTAGGCGGAGGGCTCTACGAGCAGTACTTC. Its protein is CAWSVGGGLYEQYF.

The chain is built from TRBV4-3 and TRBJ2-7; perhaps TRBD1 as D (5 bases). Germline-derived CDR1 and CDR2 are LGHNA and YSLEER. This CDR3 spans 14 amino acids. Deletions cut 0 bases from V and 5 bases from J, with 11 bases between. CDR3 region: CASSQDRVIDEQYF. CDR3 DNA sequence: TGCGCCAGCAGCCAAGACAGGGTAATAGACGAGCAGTACTTC.

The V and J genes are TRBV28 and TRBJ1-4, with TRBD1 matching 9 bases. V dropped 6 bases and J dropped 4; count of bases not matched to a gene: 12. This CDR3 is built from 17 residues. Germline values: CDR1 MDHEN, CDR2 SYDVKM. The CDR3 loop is CASRQTPPGQGNEKLFF. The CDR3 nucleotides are TGTGCCAGCAGACAAACACCTCCGGGACAGGGTAATGAAAAACTGTTTTTT.

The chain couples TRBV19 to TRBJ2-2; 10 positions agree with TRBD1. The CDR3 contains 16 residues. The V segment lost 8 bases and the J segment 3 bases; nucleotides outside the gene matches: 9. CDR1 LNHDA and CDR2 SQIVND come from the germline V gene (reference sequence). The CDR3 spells CASRDRGGTDTGELFF. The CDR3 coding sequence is TGTGCCAGTCGGGACAGGGGCGGTACGGACACCGGGGAGCTGTTTTTT.

CDR3 DNA: TGCGCCAGCAGCTTACAATCGGGGCCCCAAGAGACCCAGTACTTC. It encodes CASSLQSGPQETQYF. The rearrangement links TRBV5-1 to TRBJ2-5; D might be TRBD1 or TRBD2, each matching 5 bases. Trimming removed 2 bases at V and 1 base at J, with 12 bases between. The CDR3 is made up of 15 amino acids. CDR1 SGHRS and CDR2 YFSETQ come from the germline V gene.

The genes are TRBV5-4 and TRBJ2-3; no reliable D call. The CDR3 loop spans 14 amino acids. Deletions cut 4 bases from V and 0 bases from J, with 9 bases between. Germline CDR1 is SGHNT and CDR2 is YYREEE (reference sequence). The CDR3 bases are TGTGCCAGCAGCGTTGGTTTGAGCACAGATACGCAGTATTTT. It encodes CASSVGLSTDTQYF.

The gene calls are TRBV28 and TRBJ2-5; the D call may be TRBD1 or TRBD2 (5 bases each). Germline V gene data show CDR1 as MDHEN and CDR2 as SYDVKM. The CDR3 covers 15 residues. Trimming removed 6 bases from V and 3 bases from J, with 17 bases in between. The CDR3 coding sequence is TGTGCCAGCAGCCGACCCGTCCTGGGGGAAGAGACCCAGTACTTC. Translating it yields CASSRPVLGEETQYF.

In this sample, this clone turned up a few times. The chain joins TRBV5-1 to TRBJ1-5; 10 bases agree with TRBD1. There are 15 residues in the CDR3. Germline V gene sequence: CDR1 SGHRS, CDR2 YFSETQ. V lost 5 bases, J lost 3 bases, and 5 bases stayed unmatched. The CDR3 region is CASSPGQGYNQPQHF. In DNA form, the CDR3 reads TGCGCCAGCAGTCCGGGACAGGGGTACAATCAGCCCCAGCATTTT.

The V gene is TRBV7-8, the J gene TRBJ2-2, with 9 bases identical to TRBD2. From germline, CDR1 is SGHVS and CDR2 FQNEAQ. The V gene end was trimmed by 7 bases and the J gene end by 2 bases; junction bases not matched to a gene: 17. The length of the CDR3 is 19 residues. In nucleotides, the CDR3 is TGTGCCAGCACACCATACTCCGCGCTAGCGGGATTTAACACCGGGGAGCTGTTTTTT. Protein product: CASTPYSALAGFNTGELFF.

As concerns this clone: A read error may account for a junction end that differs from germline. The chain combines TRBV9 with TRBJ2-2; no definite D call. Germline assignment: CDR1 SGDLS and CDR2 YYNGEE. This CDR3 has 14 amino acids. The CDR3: CAGSQRGPTGELFF. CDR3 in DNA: TGTGCCGGCAGCCAGCGAGGCCCGACCGGGGAGCTGTTTTTT.

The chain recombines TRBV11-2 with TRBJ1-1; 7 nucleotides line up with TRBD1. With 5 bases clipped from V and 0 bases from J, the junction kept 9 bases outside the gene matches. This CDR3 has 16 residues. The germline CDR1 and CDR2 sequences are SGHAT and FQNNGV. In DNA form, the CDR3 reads TGTGCCAGCAGCCCCATGGGAGGGACAGTGAACACTGAAGCTTTCTTT. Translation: CASSPMGGTVNTEAFF.

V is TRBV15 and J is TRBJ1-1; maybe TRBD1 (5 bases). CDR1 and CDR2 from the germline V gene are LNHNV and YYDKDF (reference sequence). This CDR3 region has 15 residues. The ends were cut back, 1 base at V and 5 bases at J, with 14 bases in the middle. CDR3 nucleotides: TGTGCCACCAGCAGAGGGGGACCTGGGGAAACTGAAGCTTTCTTT. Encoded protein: CATSRGGPGETEAFF.

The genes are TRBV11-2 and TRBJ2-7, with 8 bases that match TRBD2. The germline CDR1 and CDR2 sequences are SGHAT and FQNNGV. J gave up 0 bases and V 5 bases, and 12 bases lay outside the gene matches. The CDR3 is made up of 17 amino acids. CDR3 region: CASSPLRVAGSSYEQYF. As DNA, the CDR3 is TGTGCCAGCAGCCCCCTGAGGGTAGCGGGGAGCTCCTACGAGCAGTACTTC.

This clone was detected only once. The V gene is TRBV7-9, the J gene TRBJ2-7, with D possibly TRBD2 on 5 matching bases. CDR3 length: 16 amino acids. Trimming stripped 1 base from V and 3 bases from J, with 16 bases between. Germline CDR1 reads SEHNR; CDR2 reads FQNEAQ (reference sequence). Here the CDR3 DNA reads TGTGCCAGCAGCTTAGGCGCAAGCGGCAATTACTACGAGCAGTACTTC. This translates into CASSLGASGNYYEQYF.

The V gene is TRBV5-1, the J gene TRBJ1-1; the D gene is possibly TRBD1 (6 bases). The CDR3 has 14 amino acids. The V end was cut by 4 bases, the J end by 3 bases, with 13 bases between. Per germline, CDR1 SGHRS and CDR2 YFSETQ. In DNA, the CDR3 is TGCGCCAGCAGCGCGCAGGGGCCCCACACTGAAGCTTTCTTT. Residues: CASSAQGPHTEAFF.